This paragraph reports one T cell receptor beta chain. This record belongs to a study of T cells after posttransplantation cyclophosphamide. CDR3 length: 11 amino acids. The V gene lost 4 bases and the J gene lost 2 bases, with 2 bases spanning the gap. Germline CDR1 is SGHDN and CDR2 is FVKESK. Produced via immunoSEQ multiplex PCR; TCRdb's table is partial and in-frame only. The top ten hold approximately 0.54% of the sample, which has around 17,000 clones, about 91% seen once. Cyclophosphamide on days +3 and +4 followed busulfan-fludarabine conditioning and a marrow graft. The J gene is TRBJ2-5, the V gene TRBV14; D is unclear. The sample was CD4+ T cells sorted from blood, taken after allogeneic stem cell transplant with posttransplant cyclophosphamide. This sequence originates from a male patient between 60 and 69 years old who received an allogeneic stem cell transplant from a related donor and was CMV-positive. The T cells may come from the graft donor. The chain's CDR3 is CASSLQETQYF. CDR3 in DNA: TGTGCCAGCAGCCTACAAGAGACCCAGTACTTC.